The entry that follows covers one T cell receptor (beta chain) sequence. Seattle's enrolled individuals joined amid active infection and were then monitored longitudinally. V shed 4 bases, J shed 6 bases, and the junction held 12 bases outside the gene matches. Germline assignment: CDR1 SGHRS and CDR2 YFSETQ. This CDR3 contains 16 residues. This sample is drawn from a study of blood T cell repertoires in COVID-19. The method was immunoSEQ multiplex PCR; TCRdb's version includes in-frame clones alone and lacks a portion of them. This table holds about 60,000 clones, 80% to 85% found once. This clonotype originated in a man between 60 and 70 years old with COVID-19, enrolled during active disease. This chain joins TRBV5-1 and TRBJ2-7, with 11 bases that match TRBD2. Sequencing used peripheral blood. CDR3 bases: TGCGCCAGCAGCAGGGGGACTAGCGGAGCGAGCCGCGAGCAGTACTTC. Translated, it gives CASSRGTSGASREQYF.